This T cell receptor beta chain was retrieved from a study of post-analysis software for immune sequencing data. Points from the study as a whole: Patients showed TRBV5-6, TRBV5-1 and TRBV20-1 among 4 or 5 TRBV segments more frequent than in controls.

Unique molecular identifiers were built into the TCR beta cDNA libraries. MiXCR was run by TCRdb on the PCR reads, yielding one entry per CDR3 protein. The table includes about 770,000 distinct CDR3 sequences, about 43% detected once. CDR1 is DFQATT and CDR2 is SNEGSKA in the germline V gene (reference sequence). The length of the CDR3 is 14 residues. Trimming took 0 bases from V and 6 from J; bases not matched to a gene: 7. Notes on this clonotype: Antigen unknown.

The chain recombines TRBV20-1 with TRBJ2-7; the match to TRBD1 covers 8 bases. Material for sequencing was blood. The sequence was collected from a girl aged 5-17 years with multiple sclerosis. The CDR3 DNA follows: TGCAGTGCTAGAGAGCCCAGGGGGCTACGCGAGCAGTACTTC. Translating it yields CSAREPRGLREQYF.